Below, one T cell receptor (beta chain) is given with its context. Antigen specificity is unknown. A read error may account for a junction end that differs from germline. Amplification of TCR beta CDR3 regions was performed using RNA transcripts as template. The HTBI primer set served for first-round RT-PCR of the TCR CDR3. From the multiplex PCR reads, TCRdb called clonotypes with MiXCR, one entry per CDR3 protein. In the table there are a few hundred thousand distinct CDR3 sequences, roughly 12% of which are singletons. This sample was included in a study of T cells in Graves' hyperthyroidism and ophthalmopathy. Initially, at the first diagnosis of hyperthyroidism and before any ophthalmopathy symptoms, blood was sampled. Source material for PBMCs was around 10 ml fresh peripheral blood. Study observations and caveats: In blood, most of the thyroid clonotypes expanded above 0.001 were also present.

The clonotype was recovered from a man aged 25-40 years with Graves' hyperthyroidism that later progressed to Graves' ophthalmopathy. The sample consisted of blood.

CDR3 residues: CASSFGFARLLPANEKLFF. The CDR3 nucleotides read TGCGCCAGCAGCTTTGGATTCGCCAGGCTTCTCCCAGCTAATGAAAAACTGTTTTTT. J is TRBJ1-4 and V is TRBV7-9; D is ambiguous. There are 19 residues in the CDR3. Germline loops: CDR1 SEHNR, CDR2 FQNEAQ (reference sequence). The whole variable domain, remainder taken from reference TRBV7-9 and TRBJ1-4, is DTGVSQNPRHKITKRGQNVTFRCDPISEHNRLYWYRQTLGQGPEFLTYFQNEAQLEKSRLLSDRFSAERPKGSFSTLEIQRTEQGDSAMYLCASSFGFARLLPANEKLFFGSGTQLSVL.